This paragraph covers one TCR beta chain sequence. This sample stems from a study of human T cells and chemical hapten exposure. Stated time point: pre-sensitization, week 0. Described treatment: therapeutic diphenylcyclopropenone sensitization with weekly scalp DPC. Unique molecular identifiers were linked by the library to individual cDNA molecules. One entry per CDR3 protein, called by TCRdb with MiXCR from the RACE reads. The repertoire consists of some 90,000 distinct CDR3 sequences, with around 8.8% occurring once and the leading ten covering around 2.6%. Germline CDR1 and CDR2: MNHEY and SVGEGT. V lost 0 bases to trimming and J lost 1 base; unmatched junction nucleotides: 5. This CDR3 region has 16 residues.

This sequence originates from a man aged 35 to 55 with alopecia areata. Some clones in this sample may be carry-over from other donors' samples. The specimen comprised whole blood, sampled in connection with sensitization to the hapten diphenylcyclopropenone (DPC). This sequence joins TRBV6-2 or TRBV6-3 and TRBJ2-7; TRBD1 agrees at 8 bases. CDR3 in DNA: TGTGCCAGCAGTTACTCCGGGACAGGAGATTCCTACGAGCAGTACTTC. This codes for CASSYSGTGDSYEQYF.